The 30 T cell receptor beta chains below all came from one sample that was sequenced in a study of T-cell memory formation after mild COVID-19. TCRdb processed the 5' RACE reads anew with MiXCR; each CDR3 protein has one entry. The table includes about 270,000 distinct CDR3 sequences, around 17% detected once. The sequenced sample was PBMCs or a T cell subset sorted from them (not recorded which). The receptors shown here come from a man younger than 35 who had mild COVID-19 (a few samples of this study predate the infection). Cell type and time point are not known.

This clonotype was observed many times. The V gene is TRBV28, the J gene TRBJ1-6; D gene ambiguous. The V gene's germline CDR1 is MDHEN and CDR2 SYDVKM. The CDR3 extends over 15 amino acids. V shed 6 bases and J shed 0 bases, with 9 bases lying between them. This CDR3 is CASSPRGSYNSPLHF. The CDR3 region has the DNA TGTGCCAGCAGCCCTCGGGGCTCCTATAATTCACCCCTCCACTTT. Complete variable domain (other parts from reference TRBV28 and TRBJ1-6): DVKVTQSSRYLVKRTGEKVFLECVQDMDHENMFWYRQDPGLGLRLIYFSYDVKMKEKGDIPEGYSVSREKKERFSLILESASTNQTSMYLCASSPRGSYNSPLHFGNGTRLTVT.

This clonotype has ten or more counts. This chain joins TRBV18 and TRBJ2-3; the match to TRBD2 covers 9 bases. Germline assignment: CDR1 KGHSH and CDR2 LQKENI. Trimming at V came to 1 base and at J to 2 bases, leaving 4 bases not matched to a gene. There are 16 residues in the CDR3. The CDR3 spells CASSPLRGGSTDTQYF. The CDR3 DNA sequence: TGTGCCAGCTCACCACTGCGGGGGGGTTCCACAGATACGCAGTATTTT.

This chain connects TRBV10-3 to TRBJ1-1; weak D call: TRBD1 (5 bases). The V end lost 10 bases, the J end lost 0 bases, and 18 bases lay between the germline ends. Looked up from germline, CDR1 is ENHRY and CDR2 is SYGVKD. The CDR3 contains 15 residues. The chain's CDR3 is CATWEGFGMNTEAFF. CDR3 bases: TGTGCCACCTGGGAGGGGTTTGGGATGAACACTGAAGCTTTCTTT.

This clonotype was seen ten or more times. CDR3 in amino acids: CASSAAVLSYNEQFF. CDR3 in DNA: TGCGCCAGCAGCGCCGCGGTCCTCTCCTACAATGAGCAGTTCTTC. V usage is TRBV5-1 and J usage is TRBJ2-1, with D uncertain. Germline loops: CDR1 SGHRS, CDR2 YFSETQ. This CDR3 spans 15 amino acids. Trimming took off 4 bases at V and 0 bases at J, with 11 bases between the two ends.

This clonotype was recorded once. The chain has TRBV5-1 and TRBJ2-1; 7 positions agree with TRBD1. The CDR3 contains 18 residues. The germline V gene has CDR1 SGHRS and CDR2 YFSETQ. The trim removed 0 bases at V and 1 base at J, leaving 10 bases unmatched. CDR3 nucleotide sequence: TGCGCCAGCAGCTTGGTTTCGGGACAGAGTGCATCCTACAATGAGCAGTTCTTC. Protein sequence: CASSLVSGQSASYNEQFF.

This clonotype has only a few counts. This chain uses TRBV20-1 with TRBJ2-3; 7 bases align to TRBD2. V shed 6 bases, J shed 2 bases, and the junction held 14 bases outside the gene matches. CDR1 and CDR2 (germline): DFQATT, SNEGSKA (reference sequence). This CDR3 is built from 16 residues. This chain's CDR3 is CSAPARIAGTTDTQYF. CDR3 sequence (DNA): TGCAGTGCCCCCGCCCGAATAGCGGGTACCACAGATACGCAGTATTTT.

This chain joins TRBV12-3 or TRBV12-4 and TRBJ2-6; no firm D call. The CDR3 sequence is 15 residues long. With 1 base removed from V and 1 base from J, the gap between germline ends came to 5 bases. The DNA for the CDR3 is TGTGCCAGCAGTTTAGATGGGTCTGGGGCCAACGTCCTGACTTTC. Protein sequence: CASSLDGSGANVLTF.

This clonotype showed up just a few times. The CDR3 DNA is TGCGCCAGCAGCTTGGGGCCAGGGGGCCCTAACTATGGCTACACCTTC. Translated, it gives CASSLGPGGPNYGYTF. The V and J genes are TRBV5-1 and TRBJ1-2, with 8 positions matching TRBD1. The CDR3 is 16 residues long. With V trimmed by 0 bases and J by 0 bases, 4 bases remained unmatched. Germline V gene sequence: CDR1 SGHRS, CDR2 YFSETQ.

The chain has TRBV4-3 and TRBJ2-1; TRBD1 aligns across 7 bases. The CDR3 consists of 15 residues. In germline, CDR1 is LGHNA, CDR2 YSLEER. V dropped 3 bases and J dropped 7; count of bases not matched to a gene: 9. CDR3 amino acids: CASSHGQAPGNEQFF. CDR3 coding DNA: TGCGCCAGCAGCCATGGACAGGCCCCGGGGAATGAGCAGTTCTTC.

This chain joins TRBV6-6 and TRBJ1-1, with 7 bases matching TRBD1. This CDR3 has 15 residues. V gave up 8 bases and J gave up 7 bases; unmatched junction bases: 16. Germline values: CDR1 MNHNY, CDR2 SVGAGI (reference sequence). CDR3 in amino acids: CASSQIVDRSSEAFF. As DNA, the CDR3 is TGTGCCAGCTCGCAGATTGTGGACAGGTCGAGTGAAGCTTTCTTT.

This clonotype showed up just a few times. The chain recombines TRBV18 with TRBJ2-2; D perhaps matches TRBD1 (6 bases). The CDR3 extends over 16 amino acids. Germline loops: CDR1 KGHSH, CDR2 LQKENI. V lost 1 base and J lost 3, with 12 bases in between. The CDR3 region has the DNA TGTGCCAGCTCACCACGATGGCAGGGGCACACCGGGGAGCTGTTTTTT. Its translation is CASSPRWQGHTGELFF.

This clonotype was counted between two and nine times. This chain joins TRBV4-3 and TRBJ2-5, with 7 bases lining up with TRBD1. This CDR3 is built from 14 residues. The V gene's germline CDR1 is LGHNA and CDR2 YSLEER. Losses at the gene ends were 2 bases for V and 4 bases for J; bases not matched to a gene: 4. The CDR3 protein is CASSQHRGGETQYF. The CDR3 region has the DNA TGCGCCAGCAGCCAACACAGGGGTGGAGAGACCCAGTACTTC.

The chain couples TRBV4-1 to TRBJ1-1; 8 nucleotides agree with TRBD1. The V segment lost 4 bases and the J segment 4 bases; nucleotides outside the gene matches: 8. The germline V gene has CDR1 MGHRA and CDR2 YSYEKL. The CDR3 has 15 amino acids. The CDR3 loop is CASSRPDRGGTEAFF. DNA of the CDR3: TGCGCCAGCAGCCGTCCCGACAGGGGTGGCACTGAAGCTTTCTTT.

The chain recombines TRBV5-1 with TRBJ2-7; D may be TRBD2 (5 bases). V shed 1 base and J shed 0 bases, with 8 bases lying between them. Per germline, CDR1 SGHRS and CDR2 YFSETQ. The CDR3 consists of 14 residues. The CDR3 reads CASSLLAGSYEQYV. The DNA for the CDR3 is TGCGCCAGCAGCTTGCTAGCCGGCTCCTACGAGCAGTACGTC.

The rearrangement uses TRBV18 and TRBJ2-7; a possible D gene is TRBD1 (6 bases). The CDR3 is made up of 14 amino acids. Germline V lookup: CDR1 KGHSH, CDR2 LQKENI. Trimming cost V 0 bases and J 5 bases, with 11 bases left between them. The CDR3 DNA reads TGTGCCAGCTCACCACCGGGGGCTGGCGACGAGCAGTACTTC. Translating gives CASSPPGAGDEQYF.

This rearrangement joins TRBV5-1 to TRBJ1-4, with D unclear. Germline assignment: CDR1 SGHRS and CDR2 YFSETQ. The CDR3 is 15 amino acids. V gave up 1 base and J gave up 0 bases, with 7 bases separating them. CDR3 nucleotides: TGCGCCAGCAGCTTGTCCAGTACAACTAATGAAAAACTGTTTTTT. Translated, it gives CASSLSSTTNEKLFF. Full variable domain (outside the CDR3, taken from reference TRBV5-1 and TRBJ1-4): KAGVTQTPRYLIKTRGQQVTLSCSPISGHRSVSWYQQTPGQGLQFLFEYFSETQRNKGNFPGRFSGRQFSNSRSEMNVSTLELGDSALYLCASSLSSTTNEKLFFGSGTQLSVL.

The chain combines TRBV5-6 with TRBJ1-2, with 8 bases lining up with TRBD1. Germline-derived CDR1 and CDR2 are SGHDT and YYEEEE. This CDR3 has 13 residues. After removal of 4 bases from V and 8 bases from J, the junction contained 7 bases not matched to a gene. The CDR3 DNA reads as TGTGCCAGCAGCCTCGACAGGGACAGGGGCTACACCTTC. Translation: CASSLDRDRGYTF.

The V call is TRBV2, the J call TRBJ2-1; D is possibly TRBD2 (6 bases). Trimming removed 6 bases at V and 2 bases at J, with 17 bases between. Germline CDR1 SNHLY, CDR2 FYNNEI. The CDR3 totals 16 residues. The CDR3 reads CASSLIPRGAYNEQFF. CDR3 bases: TGTGCCAGCAGCCTGATTCCTCGCGGGGCCTACAATGAGCAGTTCTTC. Full variable domain (outside the CDR3, taken from reference TRBV2 and TRBJ2-1): EPEVTQTPSHQVTQMGQEVILRCVPISNHLYFYWYRQILGQKVEFLVSFYNNEISEKSEIFDDQFSVERPDGSNFTLKIRSTKLEDSAMYFCASSLIPRGAYNEQFFGPGTRLTVL.

This clonotype has a count of ten or more. J is TRBJ2-3 and V is TRBV11-2; D is unclear. The CDR3 runs 11 residues. Trimming stripped 4 bases from V and 2 bases from J, with 1 base between. Germline V lookup: CDR1 SGHAT, CDR2 FQNNGV. The CDR3 nucleotides read TGTGCCAGCAGCTCCACAGATACGCAGTATTTT. It is translated as CASSSTDTQYF. The whole variable domain, remainder taken from reference TRBV11-2 and TRBJ2-3, is EAGVAQSPRYKIIEKRQSVAFWCNPISGHATLYWYQQILGQGPKLLIQFQNNGVVDDSQLPKDRFSAERLKGVDSTLKIQPAKLEDSAVYLCASSSTDTQYFGPGTRLTVL.

The sample holds many counts of this clonotype. The rearrangement uses TRBV5-1 and TRBJ2-1; D is perhaps TRBD2 (5 bases). V lost 6 bases and J 8 bases, leaving 21 bases between the germline ends. The CDR3 sequence is 15 residues long. Germline V lookup: CDR1 SGHRS, CDR2 YFSETQ. For the CDR3, the DNA is TGCGCCAGCACCGGGGTGGGGTTGGAGGAGGATGAGCAGTTCTTC. Its translation is CASTGVGLEEDEQFF.

This clonotype turned up a few times. The rearrangement uses TRBV5-6 and TRBJ1-2; D is unresolved. Between the trimmed V and J ends, which lost 0 bases and 4 bases, there was a span of 16 bases. Germline V lookup: CDR1 SGHDT, CDR2 YYEEEE. The CDR3 has 16 amino acids. The CDR3 nucleotides read TGTGCCAGCAGCTTGGCCGTTTCGGCAGTCTCCTATGGCTACACCTTC. Amino acid sequence: CASSLAVSAVSYGYTF.

The count of this clonotype is one. The chain couples TRBV15 to TRBJ2-3; D is possibly TRBD2 (5 bases). The CDR3 sequence is 16 residues long. The V gene's germline CDR1 is LNHNV and CDR2 YYDKDF (reference sequence). Trimming stripped 2 bases from V and 2 bases from J, with 14 bases between. CDR3 nucleotides: TGTGCCACCAGCAGAAAAAGCGGAAAAAACACAGATACGCAGTATTTT. Translating gives CATSRKSGKNTDTQYF.

V gene TRBV6-1 combines with J gene TRBJ1-3, with D hard to call. Germline CDR1 and CDR2: MNHNS and SASEGT. This CDR3 spans 13 amino acids. The V end lost 6 bases, the J end lost 0 bases, and 6 bases lay between the germline ends. The CDR3 here is CASRAASGNTIYF. The CDR3 nucleotides read TGTGCCAGCAGGGCCGCCTCTGGAAACACCATATATTTT.

This clonotype turned up a few times. V usage is TRBV3-1 and J usage is TRBJ2-3; D not resolved. Germline V gives CDR1 LGHDT, CDR2 YNNKEL (reference sequence). V dropped 2 bases and J dropped 6 bases, with 9 bases sitting between them. CDR3 length: 13 amino acids. CDR3 sequence (DNA): TGTGCCAGCAGCCAACTAGGGTGGGATACGCAGTATTTT. Protein: CASSQLGWDTQYF.

This clonotype was observed many times. The chain uses TRBV24-1 and TRBJ2-1, with a weak D call TRBD2 (5 bases). Germline loops: CDR1 KGHDR, CDR2 SFDVKD. Trimming took 5 bases from V and 6 from J, leaving 13 bases between them. The CDR3 sequence is 14 residues long. The CDR3, as DNA: TGTGCCACCAGTGGGCCGGGGTCCGCCAATGAGCAGTTCTTC. Amino acids: CATSGPGSANEQFF.

The table lists this clonotype with many counts. The chain uses TRBV4-1 and TRBJ2-6; the match to TRBD1 covers 7 bases. Germline loops: CDR1 MGHRA, CDR2 YSYEKL. The CDR3 sequence is 15 residues long. V lost 4 bases, J lost 1 base, and 1 base stayed unmatched. This chain's CDR3 is CASSPTGSGANVLTF. CDR3 in DNA: TGCGCCAGCAGCCCGACAGGGTCTGGGGCCAACGTCCTGACTTTC.

This clonotype was seen a handful of times. The chain couples TRBV3-1 to TRBJ2-2; D not resolved. CDR1 is LGHDT, CDR2 YNNKEL, per germline (reference sequence). The CDR3 contains 15 residues. V shed 3 bases and J shed 4 bases, with 12 bases lying between them. CDR3 DNA sequence: TGTGCCAGCAGCCAGCCGCAGAGATTCACCGGGGAGCTGTTTTTT. This encodes CASSQPQRFTGELFF.

This clonotype was counted only a few times. This chain connects TRBV5-6 to TRBJ2-3; 7 bases agree with TRBD1. The V segment lost 4 bases and the J segment 5 bases; nucleotides outside the gene matches: 7. This CDR3 region has 14 residues. Germline assignment: CDR1 SGHDT and CDR2 YYEEEE. The CDR3 DNA sequence: TGTGCCAGCAGCCCAACAGGGGCGGGAGATACGCAGTATTTT. Residues: CASSPTGAGDTQYF. Full variable domain (rest looked up from reference TRBV5-6 and TRBJ2-3): DAGVTQSPTHLIKTRGQQVTLRCSPKSGHDTVSWYQQALGQGPQFIFQYYEEEERQRGNFPDRFSGHQFPNYSSELNVNALLLGDSALYLCASSPTGAGDTQYFGPGTRLTVL.

This clonotype was observed a few times. The chain combines TRBV4-3 with TRBJ1-1; possible D gene TRBD1, 6 bases. V shed 3 bases and J shed 6 bases, with 17 bases lying between them. The CDR3 has 15 residues. Germline V gene lookup returns CDR1 LGHNA and CDR2 YSLEER. Here the CDR3 DNA reads TGCGCCAGCAGCCACGAATATAGGGGGACGTCTGAAGCTTTCTTT. Translating it yields CASSHEYRGTSEAFF.

This clonotype was observed a few times. CDR3 nucleotide sequence: TGTGCCAGCAAAGTCGAGTCTAGCACAGATACGCAGTATTTT. Its translation is CASKVESSTDTQYF. The chain uses TRBV7-3 and TRBJ2-3, with D unclear. Germline V gives CDR1 SGHTA, CDR2 FQGTGA. The CDR3 is 14 amino acids. Trimming left V 7 bases short and J 0 bases short, with 11 bases between.